These 25 T cell receptor beta chains came from one sample sequenced in a study of T cell repertoires in cytomegalovirus infection. These receptors have no known antigen. TCRdb fed the reads into MiXCR, producing one record per CDR3 protein. This sample has some 590,000 distinct CDR3 sequences, with 35% to 50% found just once. The sequences come from cultured PBMCs, collected from culture after CMV antigen stimulation. The receptors here all came from a human donor in good health (CMV status not recorded). Some clones in this sample may be carry-over from other donors' samples.

This clonotype was seen only a few times. The chain links TRBV7-2 to TRBJ2-1, with 9 bases matching TRBD2. Germline lookup yields CDR1 SGHTA and CDR2 FQGNSA. Germline trimming cut 5 bases from V and 6 bases from J; bases unmatched to any gene: 8. This CDR3 has 15 amino acids. The CDR3 nucleotides read TGTGCCAGCAGCCTGGGACTAGCCCCGTCCAATGAGCAGTTCTTC. Its translation is CASSLGLAPSNEQFF.

The CDR3, as DNA: TGTGCCAGCAGCCGGCAGTGGGGTGCTGGGGAGCTGTTTTTT. As protein: CASSRQWGAGELFF. The rearrangement links TRBV7-2 to TRBJ2-2, with unresolved D. Looked up from germline, CDR1 is SGHTA and CDR2 is FQGNSA. With 5 bases removed from V and 8 bases from J, the gap between germline ends came to 15 bases. The CDR3 has 14 residues. The whole variable domain, filled in from reference TRBV7-2 and TRBJ2-2, reads GAGVSQSPSNKVTEKGKDVELRCDPISGHTALYWYRQSLGQGLEFLIYFQGNSAPDKSGLPSDRFSAERTGGSVSTLTIQRTQQEDSAVYLCASSRQWGAGELFFGEGSRLTVL.

The rearrangement links TRBV7-2 to TRBJ2-1; 10 bases agree with TRBD2. Germline values: CDR1 SGHTA, CDR2 FQGNSA. This CDR3 comprises 16 residues. After removal of 1 base from V and 8 bases from J, the junction contained 8 bases not matched to a gene. CDR3 sequence reads: CASSLESAGGPDEQFF. In DNA, the CDR3 is TGTGCCAGCAGCTTAGAGTCAGCGGGGGGGCCGGATGAGCAGTTCTTC.

The V call is TRBV5-6, the J call TRBJ1-1; D unresolved. Trimming removed 4 bases from V and 0 bases from J, with 7 bases in between. This CDR3 region has 13 residues. Per germline, CDR1 SGHDT and CDR2 YYEEEE. CDR3 in amino acids: CASSPSVNTEAFF. In DNA form, the CDR3 reads TGTGCCAGCAGCCCGTCAGTGAACACTGAAGCTTTCTTT.

This clonotype was picked up a small number of times. This chain joins TRBV19 and TRBJ2-7, with D perhaps matching TRBD1 (6 bases). The CDR3 covers 17 residues. The V gene lost 5 bases and the J gene lost 3 bases, with 23 bases spanning the gap. Germline values: CDR1 LNHDA, CDR2 SQIVND (reference sequence). CDR3 in amino acids: CASSPSPTGSGNYEQYF. CDR3 nucleotides: TGTGCCAGTAGTCCCTCCCCAACAGGGTCCGGCAACTACGAGCAGTACTTC.

V and J are TRBV19 and TRBJ2-7; TRBD1 matches at 11 bases. This CDR3 is built from 16 residues. With V trimmed by 2 bases and J by 2 bases, 5 bases remained unmatched. Germline-derived CDR1 and CDR2 are LNHDA and SQIVND (reference sequence). This CDR3 reads CASSISVGQGAYEQYF. CDR3 DNA: TGTGCCAGTAGTATATCGGTGGGACAGGGGGCCTACGAGCAGTACTTC.

There are a few counts of this clonotype. The CDR3 sequence: CASSQDPTGRRNEKLFF. CDR3 nucleotide sequence: TGTGCCAGCAGCCAAGATCCGACAGGGCGAAGGAATGAAAAACTGTTTTTT. The rearrangement uses TRBV4-2 and TRBJ1-4; 7 bases line up with TRBD1. With V trimmed by 0 bases and J by 5 bases, 9 bases remained unmatched. Germline V gives CDR1 LGHNA, CDR2 YNFKEQ. The CDR3 is 17 residues long.

This clonotype was detected only a few times. The rearrangement joins TRBV27 to TRBJ1-6; unclear D gene. In germline, CDR1 is MNHEY, CDR2 SMNVEV (reference sequence). With 0 bases removed from V and 5 bases from J, the gap between germline ends came to 8 bases. The CDR3 runs 15 residues. CDR3 coding DNA: TGTGCCAGCAGTTTATCGTTCGGAAATAATTCACCCCTCCACTTT. Translated, it gives CASSLSFGNNSPLHF.

This clonotype occurred a few times. CDR3 nucleotide sequence: TGTGCCAGCAGCTTGACTAGCGGCGGGGAGCTGTTTTTT. Protein product: CASSLTSGGELFF. This chain links TRBV7-2 with TRBJ2-2, with TRBD2 matching over 9 bases. V shed 3 bases, J shed 7 bases, and the junction held 0 bases outside the gene matches. CDR1 and CDR2 (germline): SGHTA, FQGNSA. The CDR3 has 13 residues.

The rearrangement joins TRBV4-1 to TRBJ1-5, with D maybe TRBD1 (5 bases). Looked up from germline, CDR1 is MGHRA and CDR2 is YSYEKL. Trimming pared 2 bases from V and 2 bases from J, leaving 7 bases between. The CDR3 length is 14 residues. The CDR3 is CASSQKGGNQPQHF. CDR3 coding DNA: TGCGCCAGCAGCCAAAAAGGGGGCAATCAGCCCCAGCATTTT.

The chain carries TRBV15 and TRBJ1-4, with D unresolved. The CDR3 runs to 15 residues. Germline CDR1 reads LNHNV; CDR2 reads YYDKDF (reference sequence). V lost 5 bases and J 0 bases, leaving 10 bases between the germline ends. The CDR3 DNA reads as TGTGCCACCAGCCGGGCCTATACAACTAATGAAAAACTGTTTTTT. Translation: CATSRAYTTNEKLFF. The full variable domain, its missing parts supplied by reference TRBV15 and TRBJ1-4, is DAMVIQNPRYQVTQFGKPVTLSCSQTLNHNVMYWYQQKSSQAPKLLFHYYDKDFNNEADTPDNFQSRRPNTSFCFLDIRSPGLGDTAMYLCATSRAYTTNEKLFFGSGTQLSVL.

The rearrangement uses TRBV29-1 and TRBJ1-2; 8 bases are shared with TRBD1. V was clipped by 3 bases and J by 5 bases; unmatched bases: 5. The CDR3 sequence is 13 residues long. CDR1 is SQVTM and CDR2 is ANQGSEA in the germline V gene. CDR3 DNA: TGCAGCGTTGACTCCCGACAGGGGTATGGCTACACCTTC. It yields the protein CSVDSRQGYGYTF.

The chain uses TRBV6-6 and TRBJ2-7; 11 nucleotides agree with TRBD2. Per the germline V gene, CDR1 is MNHNY and CDR2 is SVGAGI (reference sequence). There are 17 residues in the CDR3. V was clipped by 2 bases and J by 2 bases; unmatched bases: 8. CDR3 loop: CASSYPPTSGIPYEQYF. In DNA form, the CDR3 reads TGTGCCAGCAGTTACCCCCCGACTAGCGGGATCCCCTACGAGCAGTACTTC.

The chain combines TRBV6-1 with TRBJ1-2, with TRBD1 matching over 7 bases. V dropped 6 bases and J dropped 4; count of bases not matched to a gene: 5. This CDR3 contains 13 residues. Germline CDR1 MNHNS, CDR2 SASEGT. CDR3 sequence: CASRGDSFYGYTF. CDR3 sequence (DNA): TGTGCCAGCAGAGGGGACAGTTTCTATGGCTACACCTTC.

The V and J genes are TRBV28 and TRBJ1-3, with 7 bases identical to TRBD1. Per the germline V gene, CDR1 is MDHEN and CDR2 is SYDVKM. This CDR3 is built from 16 residues. The V segment lost 6 bases and the J segment 0 bases; nucleotides outside the gene matches: 8. The DNA of the CDR3 is TGTGCCAGCAGCCCTGGGGACAGACGCTCTGGAAACACCATATATTTT. This translates into CASSPGDRRSGNTIYF.

The chain joins TRBV29-1 to TRBJ2-7; 7 nucleotides match TRBD2. The length of the CDR3 is 13 residues. V dropped 5 bases and J dropped 4; count of bases not matched to a gene: 8. In germline, CDR1 is SQVTM, CDR2 ANQGSEA. CDR3 sequence reads: CSVYGGSLYEQYF. Written as DNA, the CDR3 is TGCAGCGTTTACGGCGGGAGTCTGTACGAGCAGTACTTC.

V is TRBV28 and J is TRBJ1-6, with D possibly TRBD1 on 6 matching bases. The length of the CDR3 is 15 residues. Germline CDR1 and CDR2: MDHEN and SYDVKM. V lost 6 bases, J lost 6 bases, and 15 bases lay in between. The CDR3 here is CASSISDRINSPLHF. The CDR3, as DNA: TGTGCCAGCAGCATTTCGGACAGAATTAATTCACCCCTCCACTTT.

This chain links TRBV20-1 with TRBJ1-6; TRBD1 matches 9 bases. This CDR3 has 20 amino acids. CDR1 is DFQATT, CDR2 SNEGSKA, per germline (reference sequence). J lost 0 bases, V lost 0 bases, and 12 bases had no gene match. Here the CDR3 DNA reads TGCAGTGCTAGAGATCCGGGACAGGGATTAAGTTCCTCCTATAATTCACCCCTCCACTTT. Translation gives CSARDPGQGLSSSYNSPLHF.

The V gene is TRBV7-8, the J gene TRBJ2-7; weak D call: TRBD1 (5 bases). Trimming stripped 4 bases from V and 3 bases from J, with 16 bases between. Germline loops: CDR1 SGHVS, CDR2 FQNEAQ. The CDR3 extends over 15 amino acids. CDR3 in DNA: TGTGCCAGCAGCTGGCAAGGGGTCTACAGCTACGAGCAGTACTTC. The encoded protein is CASSWQGVYSYEQYF.

The chain couples TRBV6-1 to TRBJ2-5; no clear D gene. Germline V lookup: CDR1 MNHNS, CDR2 SASEGT. Trimming shortened V by 8 bases and J by 5 bases, and 12 bases separated the two germline ends. This CDR3 is built from 12 residues. CDR3 nucleotide sequence: TGTGCCAGCTCGAGGAGTGGGGAGACCCAGTACTTC. Protein: CASSRSGETQYF.

The rearrangement links TRBV18 to TRBJ2-1; 8 bases fit TRBD2. V was pared by 3 bases and J by 2 bases, with 6 bases of the junction left unmatched. CDR1 KGHSH and CDR2 LQKENI come from the germline V gene. The CDR3 totals 16 residues. The CDR3 here is CASSPFTSGTYNEQFF. In DNA, the CDR3 is TGTGCCAGCTCACCTTTTACTAGCGGTACCTACAATGAGCAGTTCTTC.

The chain is built from TRBV6-2 or TRBV6-3 and TRBJ2-1; TRBD2 matches 8 bases. This CDR3 has 17 residues. J gave up 6 bases and V 2 bases, and 12 bases lay outside the gene matches. Germline lookup yields CDR1 MNHEY and CDR2 SVGEGT. CDR3 bases: TGTGCCAGCAGTTACACCACCGGGGGGGCGAATTTCAATGAGCAGTTCTTC. Protein product: CASSYTTGGANFNEQFF.

J is TRBJ2-7 and V is TRBV5-1; TRBD2 matches 9 bases. Per the germline V gene, CDR1 is SGHRS and CDR2 is YFSETQ. Trimming removed 4 bases from V and 2 bases from J; junction bases left unmatched: 10. CDR3 length: 16 residues. CDR3 coding DNA: TGCGCCAGCAGCCCGGCCGGGACTAGCTTTACCTACGAGCAGTACTTC. Amino acid sequence: CASSPAGTSFTYEQYF. Full variable domain (rest looked up from reference TRBV5-1 and TRBJ2-7): KAGVTQTPRYLIKTRGQQVTLSCSPISGHRSVSWYQQTPGQGLQFLFEYFSETQRNKGNFPGRFSGRQFSNSRSEMNVSTLELGDSALYLCASSPAGTSFTYEQYFGPGTRLTVT.

This clonotype was counted between two and nine times. The gene calls are TRBV7-6 and TRBJ2-2; TRBD2 aligns across 9 bases. Germline assignment: CDR1 SGHVS and CDR2 FNYEAQ. V was pared by 1 base and J by 6 bases, with 6 bases of the junction left unmatched. The CDR3 loop spans 16 amino acids. The CDR3 coding sequence is TGTGCCAGCAGCTTAGTCCTAGCGGGATCGGCCGGGGAGCTGTTTTTT. Encoded protein: CASSLVLAGSAGELFF. The variable domain in full, with the rest retrieved from reference TRBV7-6 and TRBJ2-2, is GAGVSQSPRYKVTKRGQDVALRCDPISGHVSLYWYRQALGQGPEFLTYFNYEAQQDKSGLPNDRFSAERPEGSISTLTIQRTEQRDSAMYRCASSLVLAGSAGELFFGEGSRLTVL.

V usage is TRBV6-2 or TRBV6-3 and J usage is TRBJ1-5; 8 bases line up with TRBD1. Unmatched junction bases numbered 11, after V lost 7 bases and J lost 6 bases. The CDR3 length is 15 residues. Germline CDR1 is MNHEY and CDR2 is SVGEGT. CDR3 sequence reads: CASKDPQGASQPQHF. DNA for the CDR3: TGTGCCAGCAAAGACCCGCAGGGGGCGAGTCAGCCCCAGCATTTT.